This entry lists 22 T cell receptor beta chains sequenced from one sample in a study of TIL therapy for anti-PD-1-resistant metastatic lung cancer. The libraries were made with immunoSEQ v3. Clones were read by immunoSEQ multiplex PCR, and TCRdb kept only the in-frame ones, dropping some. The table shows 50,000 or so clones, with over 65% occurring only once. Time point specified: pre-treatment sample, taken before nivolumab and TIL therapy. The tumor samples were excised metastases, mostly pleural nodules or supraclavicular lymph nodes. The sample was tumor tissue, taken at baseline. The receptors come from a person aged 25 to 80 with non-small cell lung cancer.

This chain uses TRBV30 with TRBJ2-7; D unresolved. This CDR3 spans 11 amino acids. With 3 bases removed from V and 5 bases from J, the gap between germline ends came to 8 bases. CDR1 is GTSNPN and CDR2 is SVGIG in the germline V gene (reference sequence). The CDR3: CAWRRFDEQYF. CDR3 coding DNA: TGTGCCTGGAGGAGATTTGACGAGCAGTACTTC.

The gene calls are TRBV6-1 and TRBJ1-2; D gene unclear. Germline V gene sequence: CDR1 MNHNS, CDR2 SASEGT. V was cut by 6 bases and J by 0 bases, with 8 bases left in between. CDR3 length equals 13 residues. In DNA, the CDR3 is TGTGCCAGCAGGGAACACTCTAACTATGGCTACACCTTC. This translates into CASREHSNYGYTF.

This chain uses TRBV5-6 with TRBJ2-5; D might be TRBD1 or TRBD2, each matching 6 bases. V lost 1 base and J 4 bases, leaving 11 bases between the germline ends. CDR3 length equals 14 residues. CDR1 and CDR2 from the germline V gene are SGHDT and YYEEEE. In nucleotides, the CDR3 is TGTGCCAGCAGCTTGAAAGGGGGAGGAGAGACCCAGTACTTC. Encoded protein: CASSLKGGGETQYF.

V usage is TRBV10-1 and J usage is TRBJ2-3; 7 positions agree with TRBD1. From germline, CDR1 is WNHNN and CDR2 SYGVQD (reference sequence). The V and J ends lost 0 bases and 6 bases, in that order; junction bases with no gene match: 3. The CDR3 sequence is 14 residues long. CDR3 nucleotides: TGCGCCAGCAGTGAGTCGACAGGGACCGATACGCAGTATTTT. Its protein is CASSESTGTDTQYF.

The rearrangement links TRBV15 to TRBJ1-4; the D is unclear. There are 16 residues in the CDR3. Germline V gene data show CDR1 as LNHNV and CDR2 as YYDKDF (reference sequence). The V end was cut by 1 base, the J end by 0 bases, with 9 bases between. The CDR3 protein is CATSRGFGATNEKLFF. The DNA for the CDR3 is TGTGCCACCAGCAGAGGATTCGGTGCAACTAATGAAAAACTGTTTTTT.

This chain's CDR3 is CASSPRLAGGTDTQYF. The CDR3 DNA reads as TGTGCCAGCAGCCCACGGTTAGCGGGGGGAACAGATACGCAGTATTTT. The rearrangement joins TRBV9 to TRBJ2-3; 10 bases are a match to TRBD2. This CDR3 spans 16 amino acids. Germline loops: CDR1 SGDLS, CDR2 YYNGEE. V shed 4 bases and J 3 bases; nucleotides not matched to a gene: 8.

This clone has only one observation. V and J are TRBV30 and TRBJ1-5, with 9 positions matching TRBD1. CDR3 length: 14 residues. The V gene end was trimmed by 4 bases and the J gene end by 5 bases; junction bases not matched to a gene: 6. The germline V gene has CDR1 GTSNPN and CDR2 SVGIG (reference sequence). CDR3 in amino acids: CAWNIQGADQPQHF. CDR3 bases: TGTGCCTGGAACATACAGGGGGCTGATCAGCCCCAGCATTTT.

The chain is built from TRBV10-1 and TRBJ2-5, with 7 nucleotides matching TRBD2. The CDR3 is made up of 14 amino acids. V trimming: 2 bases; J trimming: 9 bases; junction bases outside the gene matches: 9. Germline CDR1 and CDR2: WNHNN and SYGVQD (reference sequence). The CDR3 loop reads CASSEALGLRAQYF. The CDR3 nucleotides read TGCGCCAGCAGTGAGGCTCTGGGACTAAGGGCCCAGTACTTC.

A few counts support this clone. The V gene is TRBV7-2, the J gene TRBJ2-7; 10 bases line up with TRBD2. The trim removed 5 bases at V and 0 bases at J, leaving 4 bases unmatched. This CDR3 is 15 amino acids long. The germline CDR1 and CDR2 sequences are SGHTA and FQGNSA. The CDR3 here is CASSTTSGNSYEQYF. Written as DNA, the CDR3 is TGTGCCAGCAGCACCACTAGCGGGAACTCCTACGAGCAGTACTTC.

The gene calls are TRBV19 and TRBJ1-5; 10 bases map to TRBD1. Germline trimming cut 4 bases from V and 2 bases from J; bases unmatched to any gene: 8. Per the germline V gene, CDR1 is LNHDA and CDR2 is SQIVND (reference sequence). The CDR3 spans 17 residues. The CDR3, as DNA: TGTGCCAGTAGTAGGAGGGACAGGGGAGGAGGCAATCAGCCCCAGCATTTT. Encoded protein: CASSRRDRGGGNQPQHF. Full variable domain (missing parts from reference TRBV19 and TRBJ1-5): DGGITQSPKYLFRKEGQNVTLSCEQNLNHDAMYWYRQDPGQGLRLIYYSQIVNDFQKGDIAEGYSVSREKKESFPLTVTSAQKNPTAFYLCASSRRDRGGGNQPQHFGDGTRLSIL.

The rearrangement uses TRBV6-5 and TRBJ2-5, with a tentative D call TRBD2 (5 bases). Trimming stripped 0 bases from V and 5 bases from J, with 13 bases between. This CDR3 comprises 15 residues. From germline, CDR1 is MNHEY and CDR2 SVGAGI. The CDR3 sequence: CASSYSGRAGETQYF. CDR3 bases: TGTGCCAGCAGTTACTCTGGGCGGGCCGGGGAGACCCAGTACTTC.

The chain carries TRBV10-1 and TRBJ2-4; unclear D gene. This CDR3 contains 14 residues. Looked up from germline, CDR1 is WNHNN and CDR2 is SYGVQD (reference sequence). Trimming pared 2 bases from V and 0 bases from J, leaving 5 bases between. DNA for the CDR3: TGCGCCAGCAGTGAGGTGGGAGCCAAAAACATTCAGTACTTC. Protein sequence: CASSEVGAKNIQYF.

This chain connects TRBV27 to TRBJ1-1; D gene ambiguous. V was cut by 5 bases and J by 6 bases, with 13 bases left in between. Germline V gene lookup returns CDR1 MNHEY and CDR2 SMNVEV (reference sequence). CDR3 length: 13 amino acids. As DNA, the CDR3 is TGTGCCAGCAGTCCAATCGGGGTTCCTGAAGCTTTCTTT. As protein: CASSPIGVPEAFF.

The chain employs TRBV7-9 and TRBJ2-7; 11 nucleotides match TRBD1. V gave up 1 base and J gave up 1 base; unmatched junction bases: 3. This CDR3 has 16 amino acids. Germline lookup yields CDR1 SEHNR and CDR2 FQNEAQ (reference sequence). This CDR3 reads CASSLGGQGASYEQYF. The CDR3 nucleotides are TGTGCCAGCAGCTTAGGTGGACAGGGGGCGTCCTACGAGCAGTACTTC.

This chain joins TRBV9 and TRBJ2-2; 8 bases map to TRBD1. The CDR3 covers 15 residues. The germline V gene has CDR1 SGDLS and CDR2 YYNGEE. Trimming cost V 5 bases and J 6 bases; bases outside gene matches: 9. CDR3 sequence reads: CASRAQTGDAGELFF. The CDR3 DNA sequence: TGTGCCAGCAGGGCGCAGACAGGGGATGCCGGGGAGCTGTTTTTT. Looking up the rest from reference TRBV9 and TRBJ2-2 gives the full variable domain: DSGVTQTPKHLITATGQRVTLRCSPRSGDLSVYWYQQSLDQGLQFLIQYYNGEERAKGNILERFSAQQFPDLHSELNLSSLELGDSALYFCASRAQTGDAGELFFGEGSRLTVL.

This chain uses TRBV28 with TRBJ2-7, with 7 positions matching TRBD2. Germline V lookup: CDR1 MDHEN, CDR2 SYDVKM. V gave up 4 bases and J gave up 3 bases; unmatched junction bases: 12. CDR3 size: 16 residues. Written as DNA, the CDR3 is TGTGCCAGCAGTTCCTTCGGGGGGAAGGGTTACTACGAGCAGTACTTC. Its protein is CASSSFGGKGYYEQYF.

The chain uses TRBV27 and TRBJ1-4; the D gene is possibly TRBD1 (6 bases). This CDR3 has 14 amino acids. V lost 2 bases, J lost 5 bases, and 9 bases lay in between. CDR1 is MNHEY and CDR2 is SMNVEV in the germline V gene (reference sequence). In DNA form, the CDR3 reads TGTGCCAGCAGTTTACACAGGGCGAATGAAAAACTGTTTTTT. This encodes CASSLHRANEKLFF.

This clone was observed a few times. V gene TRBV5-1 combines with J gene TRBJ1-1; TRBD1 matches at 12 bases. Germline V gene lookup returns CDR1 SGHRS and CDR2 YFSETQ. The trim removed 4 bases at V and 4 bases at J, leaving 20 bases unmatched. The CDR3 covers 20 residues. The CDR3 coding sequence is TGCGCCAGCAGCCGCGGGACAGGGGGCGCGAGGATGTTGTTATCCACTGAAGCTTTCTTT. Residues: CASSRGTGGARMLLSTEAFF.

This chain joins TRBV19 and TRBJ2-6; D might be TRBD1 (5 bases). Germline V gene lookup returns CDR1 LNHDA and CDR2 SQIVND (reference sequence). V was trimmed by 1 base and J by 0 bases, leaving 7 bases between them. The CDR3 runs 16 residues. CDR3 amino acids: CASSIGQPSGANVLTF. CDR3 DNA sequence: TGTGCCAGTAGTATAGGACAGCCCTCTGGGGCCAACGTCCTGACTTTC.

The rearrangement joins TRBV28 to TRBJ2-7; D gene uncertain. V lost 1 base and J 4 bases, leaving 11 bases between the germline ends. CDR3 size: 14 residues. CDR1 is MDHEN and CDR2 is SYDVKM in the germline V gene. DNA for the CDR3: TGTGCCAGCAGTTTATCCCTAGTTCTGTACGAGCAGTACTTC. This translates into CASSLSLVLYEQYF.

The chain carries TRBV10-1 and TRBJ2-3; a weak D match, TRBD1 (6 bases). Germline V lookup: CDR1 WNHNN, CDR2 SYGVQD (reference sequence). Trimming removed 4 bases from V and 2 bases from J, with 16 bases in between. This CDR3 comprises 16 residues. CDR3 sequence: CASSVRDTRSTDTQYF. DNA for the CDR3: TGCGCCAGCAGTGTTCGGGACACGAGATCCACAGATACGCAGTATTTT.

The chain links TRBV5-1 to TRBJ1-6; D unresolved. The CDR3 extends over 16 amino acids. Germline V gene lookup returns CDR1 SGHRS and CDR2 YFSETQ. The ends were cut back, 4 bases at V and 6 bases at J, with 17 bases in the middle. The DNA for the CDR3 is TGCGCCAGCAGCAAGAACGATGCAGGAATTAATTCACCCCTCCACTTT. Its translation: CASSKNDAGINSPLHF.